This T cell receptor (beta chain) came from a study of T cell repertoires in cytomegalovirus infection. Study details: Selected CMV epitopes included recently identified HLA-C-restricted ones as well as well-studied HLA-B-restricted ones.

TCRdb independently ran MiXCR on the reads; one entry per CDR3 protein. The repertoire holds about 890,000 distinct CDR3 sequences, with approximately 33% as singletons. Germline CDR1 and CDR2: MNHEY and SVGAGI. The length of the CDR3 is 19 residues. Trimming at V came to 5 bases and at J to 5 bases, leaving 13 bases not matched to a gene. Regarding this clonotype: Its target is unknown.

This clonotype was sampled from a human donor in good health (CMV status not recorded). Some clones in this sample may be carry-over from other donors' samples. The sequencing used cultured CD8+ T cells from PBMCs, collected from culture after CMV antigen stimulation. The chain recombines TRBV6-5 with TRBJ2-3; 16 nucleotides agree with TRBD2. In nucleotides, the CDR3 is TGTGCCAGCAGTACGCCGGGACTAGCGGGGGGGGCGACACGAGATACGCAGTATTTT. Amino acids: CASSTPGLAGGATRDTQYF.